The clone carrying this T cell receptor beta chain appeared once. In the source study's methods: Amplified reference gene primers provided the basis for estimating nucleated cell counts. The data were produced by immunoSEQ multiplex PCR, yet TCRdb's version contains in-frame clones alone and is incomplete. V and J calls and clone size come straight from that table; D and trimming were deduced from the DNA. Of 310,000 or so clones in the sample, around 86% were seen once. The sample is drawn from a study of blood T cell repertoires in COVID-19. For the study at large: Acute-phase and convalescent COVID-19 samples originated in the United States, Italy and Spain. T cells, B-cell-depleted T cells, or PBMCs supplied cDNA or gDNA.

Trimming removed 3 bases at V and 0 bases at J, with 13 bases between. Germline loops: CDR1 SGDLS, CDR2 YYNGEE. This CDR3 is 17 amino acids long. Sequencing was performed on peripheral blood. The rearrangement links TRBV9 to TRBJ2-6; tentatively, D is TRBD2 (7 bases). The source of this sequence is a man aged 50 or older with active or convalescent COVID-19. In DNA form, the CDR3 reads TGTGCCAGCAGCGAGGGGGGGCCCTCCTCTGGGGCCAACGTCCTGACTTTC. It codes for CASSEGGPSSGANVLTF.